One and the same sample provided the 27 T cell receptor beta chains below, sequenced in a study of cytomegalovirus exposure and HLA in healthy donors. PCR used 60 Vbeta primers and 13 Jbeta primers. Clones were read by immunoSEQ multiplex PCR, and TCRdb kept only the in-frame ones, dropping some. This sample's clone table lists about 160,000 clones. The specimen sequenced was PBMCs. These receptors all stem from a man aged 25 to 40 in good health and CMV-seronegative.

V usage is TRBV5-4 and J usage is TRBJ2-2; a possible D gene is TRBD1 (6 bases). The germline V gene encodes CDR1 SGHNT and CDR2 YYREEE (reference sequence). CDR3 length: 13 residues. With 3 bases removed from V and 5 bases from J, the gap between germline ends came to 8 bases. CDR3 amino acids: CASSYGQTGELFF. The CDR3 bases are TGTGCCAGCAGCTACGGACAGACCGGGGAGCTGTTTTTT.

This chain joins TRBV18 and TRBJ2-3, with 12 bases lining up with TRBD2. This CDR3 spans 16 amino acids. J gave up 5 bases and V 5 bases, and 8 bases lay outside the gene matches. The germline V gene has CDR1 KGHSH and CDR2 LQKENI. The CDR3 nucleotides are TGTGCCAGCTCAGCGGGATCGACTAGCGGGGGAGATACGCAGTATTTT. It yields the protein CASSAGSTSGGDTQYF.

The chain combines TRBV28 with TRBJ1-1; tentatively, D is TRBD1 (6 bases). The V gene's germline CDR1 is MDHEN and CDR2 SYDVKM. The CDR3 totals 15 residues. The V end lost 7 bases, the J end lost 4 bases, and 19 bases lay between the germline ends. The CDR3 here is CASTPPQGLGTEAFF. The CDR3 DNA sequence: TGTGCCAGCACACCCCCTCAGGGGCTCGGCACTGAAGCTTTCTTT.

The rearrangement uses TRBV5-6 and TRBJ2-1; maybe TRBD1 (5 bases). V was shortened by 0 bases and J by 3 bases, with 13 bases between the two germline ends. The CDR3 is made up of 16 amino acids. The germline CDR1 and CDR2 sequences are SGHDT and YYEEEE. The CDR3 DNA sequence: TGTGCCAGCAGCTTGGCAACGCACACAGGCTACAATGAGCAGTTCTTC. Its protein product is CASSLATHTGYNEQFF.

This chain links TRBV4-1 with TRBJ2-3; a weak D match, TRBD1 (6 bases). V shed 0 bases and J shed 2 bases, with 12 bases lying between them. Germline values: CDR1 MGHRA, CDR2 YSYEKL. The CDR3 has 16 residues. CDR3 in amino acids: CASSQEGGDDTDTQYF. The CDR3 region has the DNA TGCGCCAGCAGCCAAGAAGGGGGAGACGACACAGATACGCAGTATTTT.

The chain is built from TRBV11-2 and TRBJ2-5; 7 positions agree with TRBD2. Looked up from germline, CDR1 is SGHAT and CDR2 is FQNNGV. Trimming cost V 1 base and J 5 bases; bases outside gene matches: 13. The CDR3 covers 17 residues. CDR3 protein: CASSLGTTLFGGETQYF. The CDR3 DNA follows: TGTGCCAGCAGCTTAGGGACCACTTTATTCGGGGGGGAGACCCAGTACTTC.

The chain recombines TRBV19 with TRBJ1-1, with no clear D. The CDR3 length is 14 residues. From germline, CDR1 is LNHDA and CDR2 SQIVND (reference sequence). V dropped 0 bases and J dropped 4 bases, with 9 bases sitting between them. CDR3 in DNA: TGTGCCAGTAGTATAGAAGGCAGAGGCACTGAAGCTTTCTTT. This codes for CASSIEGRGTEAFF.

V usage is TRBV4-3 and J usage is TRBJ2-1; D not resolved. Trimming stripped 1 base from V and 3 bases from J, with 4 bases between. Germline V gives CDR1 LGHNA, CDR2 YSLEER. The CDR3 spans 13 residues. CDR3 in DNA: TGCGCCAGCAGCCAAGGACTCTACAATGAGCAGTTCTTC. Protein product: CASSQGLYNEQFF.

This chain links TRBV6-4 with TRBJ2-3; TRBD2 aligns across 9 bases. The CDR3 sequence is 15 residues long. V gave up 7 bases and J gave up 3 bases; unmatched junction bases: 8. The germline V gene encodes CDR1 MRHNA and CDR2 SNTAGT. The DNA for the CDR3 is TGTGCCAGCAAATTGGCGGGAGGGGAAACAGATACGCAGTATTTT. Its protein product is CASKLAGGETDTQYF.

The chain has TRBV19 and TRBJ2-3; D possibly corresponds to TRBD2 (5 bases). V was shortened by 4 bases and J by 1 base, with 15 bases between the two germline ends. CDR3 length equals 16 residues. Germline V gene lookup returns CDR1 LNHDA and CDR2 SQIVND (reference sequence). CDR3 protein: CASSSMGPRGTDTQYF. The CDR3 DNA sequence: TGTGCCAGTAGTAGCATGGGCCCGAGGGGCACAGATACGCAGTATTTT. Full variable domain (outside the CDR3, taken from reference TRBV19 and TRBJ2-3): DGGITQSPKYLFRKEGQNVTLSCEQNLNHDAMYWYRQDPGQGLRLIYYSQIVNDFQKGDIAEGYSVSREKKESFPLTVTSAQKNPTAFYLCASSSMGPRGTDTQYFGPGTRLTVL.

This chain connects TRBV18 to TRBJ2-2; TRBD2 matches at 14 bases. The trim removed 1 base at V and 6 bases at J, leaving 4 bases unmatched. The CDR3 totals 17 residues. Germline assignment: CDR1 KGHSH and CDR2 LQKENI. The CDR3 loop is CASSPQAGLAGAGELFF. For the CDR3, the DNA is TGTGCCAGCTCACCACAGGCGGGACTAGCGGGAGCCGGGGAGCTGTTTTTT.

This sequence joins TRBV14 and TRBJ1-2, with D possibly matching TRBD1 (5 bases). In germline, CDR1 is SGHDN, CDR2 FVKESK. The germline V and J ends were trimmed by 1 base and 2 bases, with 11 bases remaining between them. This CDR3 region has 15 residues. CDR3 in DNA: TGTGCCAGCAGCCAAGGACAGACTTGGAACTATGGCTACACCTTC. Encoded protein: CASSQGQTWNYGYTF.

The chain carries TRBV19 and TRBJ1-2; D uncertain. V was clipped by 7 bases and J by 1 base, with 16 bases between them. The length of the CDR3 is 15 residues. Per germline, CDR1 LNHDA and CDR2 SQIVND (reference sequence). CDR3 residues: CASNLALDGNYGYTF. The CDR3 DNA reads TGTGCCAGTAATCTAGCCCTGGATGGTAACTATGGCTACACCTTC.

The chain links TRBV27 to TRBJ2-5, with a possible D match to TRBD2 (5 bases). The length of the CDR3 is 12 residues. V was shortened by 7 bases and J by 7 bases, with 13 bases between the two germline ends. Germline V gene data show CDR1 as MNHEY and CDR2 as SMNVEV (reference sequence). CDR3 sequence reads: CASNGPAGTQYF. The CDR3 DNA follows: TGTGCCAGCAATGGACCGGCGGGGACCCAGTACTTC.

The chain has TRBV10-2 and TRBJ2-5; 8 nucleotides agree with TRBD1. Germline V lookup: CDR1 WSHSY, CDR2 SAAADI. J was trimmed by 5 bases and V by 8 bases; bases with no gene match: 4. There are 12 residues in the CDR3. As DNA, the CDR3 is TGCGCCAGCTTGGGGGACAGGGAGACCCAGTACTTC. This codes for CASLGDRETQYF.

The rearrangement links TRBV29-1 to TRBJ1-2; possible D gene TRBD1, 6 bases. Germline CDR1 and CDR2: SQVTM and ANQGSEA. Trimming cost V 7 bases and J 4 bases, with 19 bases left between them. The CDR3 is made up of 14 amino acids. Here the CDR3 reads CSAVVGQGSYGYTF. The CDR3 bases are TGCAGCGCCGTTGTAGGGCAGGGGAGCTATGGCTACACCTTC.

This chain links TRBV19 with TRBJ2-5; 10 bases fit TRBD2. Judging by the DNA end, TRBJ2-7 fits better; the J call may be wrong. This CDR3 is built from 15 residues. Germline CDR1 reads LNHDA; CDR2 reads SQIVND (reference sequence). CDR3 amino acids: CASSNLGTSAYEQYF. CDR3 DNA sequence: TGTGCCAGTAGTAACCTCGGGACTAGCGCCTACGAGCAGTACTTC.

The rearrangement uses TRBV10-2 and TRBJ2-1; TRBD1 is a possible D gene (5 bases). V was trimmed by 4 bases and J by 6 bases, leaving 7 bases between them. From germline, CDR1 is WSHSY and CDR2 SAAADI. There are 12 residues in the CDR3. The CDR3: CASSGGANEQFF. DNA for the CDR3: TGCGCCAGCAGTGGGGGCGCCAATGAGCAGTTCTTC.

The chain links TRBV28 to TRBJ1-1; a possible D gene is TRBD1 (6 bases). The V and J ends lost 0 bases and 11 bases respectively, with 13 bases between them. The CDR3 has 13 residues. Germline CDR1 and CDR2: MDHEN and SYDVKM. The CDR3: CASSLWTGFAAFF. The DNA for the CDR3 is TGTGCCAGCAGTTTATGGACAGGTTTTGCTGCTTTCTTT.

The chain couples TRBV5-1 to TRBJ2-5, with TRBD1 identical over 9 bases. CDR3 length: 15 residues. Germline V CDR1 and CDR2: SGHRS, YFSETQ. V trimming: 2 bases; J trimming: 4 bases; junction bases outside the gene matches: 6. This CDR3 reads CASSLGTGRRETQYF. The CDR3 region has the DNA TGCGCCAGCAGCTTAGGGACAGGGAGGCGAGAGACCCAGTACTTC.

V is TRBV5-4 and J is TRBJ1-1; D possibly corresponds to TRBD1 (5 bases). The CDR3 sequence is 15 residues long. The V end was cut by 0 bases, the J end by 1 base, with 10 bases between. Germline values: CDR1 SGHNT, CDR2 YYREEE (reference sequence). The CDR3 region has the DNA TGTGCCAGCAGCTTGGATCCAGGGAAGAACACTGAAGCTTTCTTT. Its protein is CASSLDPGKNTEAFF.

CDR3: CSVEGLGVRDTQYF. The CDR3 DNA reads as TGCAGCGTTGAGGGGCTAGGGGTACGAGATACGCAGTATTTT. V gene TRBV29-1 combines with J gene TRBJ2-3, with a tentative D call TRBD1 (5 bases). The V and J ends lost 3 bases and 5 bases respectively, with 15 bases between them. Germline CDR1 reads SQVTM; CDR2 reads ANQGSEA. This CDR3 comprises 14 residues.

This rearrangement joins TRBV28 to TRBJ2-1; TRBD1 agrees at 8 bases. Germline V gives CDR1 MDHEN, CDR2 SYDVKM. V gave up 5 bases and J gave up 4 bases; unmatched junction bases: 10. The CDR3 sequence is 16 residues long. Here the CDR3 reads CASSRQAGGAYNEQFF. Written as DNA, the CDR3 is TGTGCCAGCAGTAGACAGGCAGGGGGCGCATACAATGAGCAGTTCTTC.

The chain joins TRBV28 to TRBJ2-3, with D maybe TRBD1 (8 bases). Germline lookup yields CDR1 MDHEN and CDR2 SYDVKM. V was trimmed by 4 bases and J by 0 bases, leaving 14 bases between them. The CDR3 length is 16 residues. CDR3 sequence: CASSSTGGVSTDTQYF. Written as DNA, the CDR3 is TGTGCCAGCAGTTCAACAGGGGGGGTTAGCACAGATACGCAGTATTTT.

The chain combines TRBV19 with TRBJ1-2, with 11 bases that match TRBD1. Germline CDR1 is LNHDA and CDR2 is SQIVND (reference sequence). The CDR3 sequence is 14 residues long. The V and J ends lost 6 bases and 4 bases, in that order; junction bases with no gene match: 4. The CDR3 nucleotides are TGTGCCAGTAGCTGGACAGGGGGCGGCTATGGCTACACCTTC. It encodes CASSWTGGGYGYTF.

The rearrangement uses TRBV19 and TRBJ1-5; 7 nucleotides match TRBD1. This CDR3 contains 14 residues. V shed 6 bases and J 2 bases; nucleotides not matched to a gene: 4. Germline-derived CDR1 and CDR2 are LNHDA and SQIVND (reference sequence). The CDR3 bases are TGTGCCAGTAGCTTTCAGGGGGGCAATCAGCCCCAGCATTTT. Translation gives CASSFQGGNQPQHF.

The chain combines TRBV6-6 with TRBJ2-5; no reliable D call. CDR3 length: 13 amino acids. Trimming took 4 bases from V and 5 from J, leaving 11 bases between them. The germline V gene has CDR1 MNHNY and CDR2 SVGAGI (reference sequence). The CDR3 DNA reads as TGTGCCAGCAGTTGGTGGGTCGGGGAGACCCAGTACTTC. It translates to CASSWWVGETQYF.